These 10 T cell receptor beta chains were all obtained from the same sample, sequenced in a study of shared T cell receptors in the human thymus. The data were produced by immunoSEQ multiplex PCR, yet TCRdb's version contains in-frame clones alone and is incomplete. The sample shows roughly 500,000 clones, 75% to 80% of them seen only once. The same sample was also used in a study of human thymus T cells.

The sample was thymocytes. These receptor sequences come from a boy in the first two years of life with a congenital heart defect.

V gene TRBV30 combines with J gene TRBJ1-2, with 7 bases that match TRBD1. Germline V gene data show CDR1 as GTSNPN and CDR2 as SVGIG (reference sequence). The CDR3 totals 15 residues. The J segment lost 4 bases and the V segment lost 3 bases, leaving 11 bases of the junction unmatched. CDR3 in amino acids: CAWSRDRVKGYGYTF. The CDR3, as DNA: TGTGCCTGGAGCCGAGACAGGGTGAAGGGCTATGGCTACACCTTC.

V is TRBV27 and J is TRBJ2-2; 12 nucleotides line up with TRBD1. The CDR3 length is 20 residues. V shed 5 bases, J shed 6 bases, and the junction held 19 bases outside the gene matches. Per germline, CDR1 MNHEY and CDR2 SMNVEV (reference sequence). The CDR3 DNA follows: TGTGCCAGCAGTCCCCGGGACAGGGGGCGCTTTCGGCCATTAGCCGGGGAGCTGTTTTTT. Its protein product is CASSPRDRGRFRPLAGELFF.

This clone appeared a few times. This chain joins TRBV4-3 and TRBJ2-3; TRBD1 is a possible D gene (7 bases). The CDR3 runs to 15 residues. V lost 3 bases to trimming and J lost 3 bases, with 13 bases between them. Germline CDR1 reads LGHNA; CDR2 reads YSLEER. CDR3 nucleotide sequence: TGCGCCAGCAGCCAGGAGGGGGCAGGGACAGATACGCAGTATTTT. Its protein product is CASSQEGAGTDTQYF.

The chain recombines TRBV2 with TRBJ2-7; 14 bases agree with TRBD2. This CDR3 has 19 residues. Germline trimming cut 4 bases from V and 5 bases from J; bases unmatched to any gene: 16. Germline CDR1 and CDR2: SNHLY and FYNNEI. CDR3 protein: CASSGAGGLAGEAVHEQYF. CDR3 DNA: TGTGCCAGCAGTGGGGCGGGGGGACTAGCGGGAGAGGCTGTCCACGAGCAGTACTTC. Supplemented by reference TRBV2 and TRBJ2-7, the full variable domain reads EPEVTQTPSHQVTQMGQEVILRCVPISNHLYFYWYRQILGQKVEFLVSFYNNEISEKSEIFDDQFSVERPDGSNFTLKIRSTKLEDSAMYFCASSGAGGLAGEAVHEQYFGPGTRLTVT.

V gene TRBV11-2 combines with J gene TRBJ2-2; TRBD1 matches at 11 bases. The trim removed 5 bases at V and 5 bases at J, leaving 7 bases unmatched. In germline, CDR1 is SGHAT, CDR2 FQNNGV. This CDR3 is 16 amino acids long. For the CDR3, the DNA is TGTGCCAGCAGCGAAGGACAGGGGGCGCGTACCGGGGAGCTGTTTTTT. Protein: CASSEGQGARTGELFF.

The chain employs TRBV11-2 and TRBJ1-2, with 12 nucleotides matching TRBD1. This CDR3 contains 19 residues. Germline V gene data show CDR1 as SGHAT and CDR2 as FQNNGV. The V and J ends lost 4 bases and 4 bases, in that order; junction bases with no gene match: 16. CDR3 sequence (DNA): TGTGCCAGCAGCTGCCAGGGCGGGACAGGGGGCAATCTCGGCTATGGCTACACCTTC. It encodes CASSCQGGTGGNLGYGYTF.

The chain links TRBV27 to TRBJ2-5, with D possibly matching TRBD1 (6 bases). Germline CDR1 MNHEY, CDR2 SMNVEV (reference sequence). The V end lost 5 bases, the J end lost 1 base, and 8 bases lay between the germline ends. There are 13 residues in the CDR3. The CDR3 region has the DNA TGTGCCAGCAGTACAGGGATCCAAGAGACCCAGTACTTC. Translating it yields CASSTGIQETQYF.

This clone was counted a few times. This chain joins TRBV6-1 and TRBJ1-5, with 9 bases that match TRBD1. CDR3 size: 15 residues. Unmatched junction bases numbered 3, after V lost 4 bases and J lost 2 bases. Germline CDR1 reads MNHNS; CDR2 reads SASEGT. CDR3 residues: CASSVQGAGNQPQHF. The CDR3, as DNA: TGTGCCAGCAGTGTACAGGGGGCTGGCAATCAGCCCCAGCATTTT.

Turning to this clone: Its ends do not fully match the called genes, so a read error is possible. This chain links TRBV29-1 with TRBJ2-2; a weak D match, TRBD2 (6 bases). The germline V gene encodes CDR1 SQVTM and CDR2 ANQGSEA. This CDR3 is 14 amino acids long. CDR3 sequence: CSVNGSENTGEPFF. CDR3 bases: TGCAGCGTTAACGGGAGTGAGAACACCGGGGAGCCGTTTTTT.

This chain uses TRBV27 with TRBJ2-7; 7 nucleotides match TRBD1. The CDR3 length is 18 residues. The germline V gene has CDR1 MNHEY and CDR2 SMNVEV (reference sequence). V shed 1 base, J shed 3 bases, and the junction held 15 bases outside the gene matches. This CDR3 is CASSLLRQGPYEDYEQYF. The CDR3 DNA sequence: TGTGCCAGCAGTTTATTGCGACAGGGTCCTTACGAGGACTACGAGCAGTACTTC.